These 18 T cell receptor beta chains share one sample of origin, sequenced in a study of T cell repertoires in ileal Crohn's disease. Documented time point: neoterminal ileum biopsy at postoperative endoscopy, about 6 months after surgery. Clones were sequenced by immunoSEQ multiplex PCR, and TCRdb holds only the in-frame ones, with some missing. The data show about 62,000 clones, about 89% seen once. The sequenced sample was ileal tissue. These receptors were obtained from an adult with Crohn's disease.

The gene calls are TRBV27 and TRBJ2-1; D is uncertain. Germline CDR1 reads MNHEY; CDR2 reads SMNVEV (reference sequence). CDR3 length equals 15 residues. Trimming removed 3 bases at V and 0 bases at J, with 9 bases between. The CDR3 loop is CASSFSFNSYNEQFF. The CDR3 bases are TGTGCCAGCAGTTTTAGCTTCAACTCCTACAATGAGCAGTTCTTC.

The chain joins TRBV18 to TRBJ2-1, with 8 bases fitting TRBD1. The CDR3 spans 16 residues. The V gene end was trimmed by 3 bases and the J gene end by 5 bases; junction bases not matched to a gene: 9. In germline, CDR1 is KGHSH, CDR2 LQKENI. The CDR3 region has the DNA TGTGCCAGCTCACCGCTTGGACAGGGAAGAAACAATGAGCAGTTCTTC. It specifies CASSPLGQGRNNEQFF. Using reference TRBV18 and TRBJ2-1 for the parts outside the CDR3, the full variable domain is NAGVMQNPRHLVRRRGQEARLRCSPMKGHSHVYWYRQLPEEGLKFMVYLQKENIIDESGMPKERFSAEFPKEGPSILRIQQVVRGDSAAYFCASSPLGQGRNNEQFFGPGTRLTVL.

The chain uses TRBV9 and TRBJ2-1; D unresolved. The germline V gene has CDR1 SGDLS and CDR2 YYNGEE. CDR3 length: 13 amino acids. The V and J ends lost 3 bases and 7 bases respectively, with 11 bases between them. The CDR3 protein is CASSADTVNEQFF. The CDR3, as DNA: TGTGCCAGCAGCGCCGATACGGTAAATGAGCAGTTCTTC.

The rearrangement joins TRBV18 to TRBJ2-2, with a tentative D call TRBD1 (6 bases). V gave up 3 bases and J gave up 0 bases, with 14 bases separating them. CDR1 and CDR2 (germline): KGHSH, LQKENI. The CDR3 length is 17 residues. The CDR3 loop is CASSPLPGTTNTGELFF. The CDR3 DNA follows: TGTGCCAGCTCACCCCTGCCCGGGACAACGAACACCGGGGAGCTGTTTTTT.

The chain links TRBV6-1 to TRBJ2-2; 7 bases align to TRBD1. Per germline, CDR1 MNHNS and CDR2 SASEGT. V was clipped by 6 bases and J by 6 bases; unmatched bases: 4. The CDR3 is 13 residues long. The CDR3 region is CASRITGAGELFF. The CDR3, as DNA: TGTGCCAGCAGGATTACAGGGGCCGGGGAGCTGTTTTTT.

The chain employs TRBV30 and TRBJ2-1, with TRBD1 matching over 8 bases. CDR3 size: 12 residues. Germline trimming cut 0 bases from V and 12 bases from J; bases unmatched to any gene: 4. CDR1 is GTSNPN, CDR2 SVGIG, per germline (reference sequence). DNA of the CDR3: TGTGCCTGGAGTGTACGGACAGGGAGGCAGTTCTTC. Its protein is CAWSVRTGRQFF.

The chain couples TRBV11-3 to TRBJ2-7; TRBD2 aligns across 11 bases. In germline, CDR1 is SGHNT, CDR2 YENEEA. The CDR3 consists of 16 residues. V trimming: 4 bases; J trimming: 6 bases; junction bases outside the gene matches: 11. CDR3 sequence (DNA): TGTGCCAGCAGCTCAGAACCTGGACTAGCGGGTGTCGAGCAGTACTTC. This translates into CASSSEPGLAGVEQYF.

The chain combines TRBV7-8 with TRBJ2-1; possibly TRBD2 for D (6 bases). V lost 3 bases and J lost 10, with 13 bases in between. CDR1 and CDR2 from the germline V gene are SGHVS and FQNEAQ. The CDR3 has 13 residues. CDR3 DNA sequence: TGTGCCAGCAGCTTCAGGGAGGACGGCGAGCAGTTCTTC. Translated, it gives CASSFREDGEQFF.

This clone has just one count. The rearrangement joins TRBV5-1 to TRBJ1-6; D is undetermined. The length of the CDR3 is 17 residues. Germline CDR1 and CDR2: SGHRS and YFSETQ. Trimming pared 1 base from V and 0 bases from J, leaving 11 bases between. The CDR3 protein is CASSLSTIGSYNSPLHF. As DNA, the CDR3 is TGCGCCAGCAGCTTGTCGACTATTGGCTCCTATAATTCACCCCTCCACTTT.

The CDR3 spells CASSLSAGENEQFF. Here the CDR3 DNA reads TGCGCCAGCAGCTTGTCCGCAGGGGAGAATGAGCAGTTCTTC. The V call is TRBV5-1, the J call TRBJ2-1, with a weak D call TRBD1 (6 bases). This CDR3 has 14 residues. V lost 1 base, J lost 7 bases, and 12 bases lay in between. Germline V lookup: CDR1 SGHRS, CDR2 YFSETQ.

V and J are TRBV6-1 and TRBJ2-1; D unclear. The CDR3 loop spans 13 amino acids. Germline V gives CDR1 MNHNS, CDR2 SASEGT. Trimming took 2 bases from V and 1 from J, leaving 3 bases between them. In nucleotides, the CDR3 is TGTGCCAGCAGTGAACGGTCCTACAATGAGCAGTTCTTC. Translation: CASSERSYNEQFF.

This clone was recorded only once. V usage is TRBV6-4 and J usage is TRBJ2-1, with 8 bases matching TRBD1. CDR3 size: 14 residues. In germline, CDR1 is MRHNA, CDR2 SNTAGT. With 7 bases clipped from V and 7 bases from J, the junction kept 9 bases outside the gene matches. The CDR3 protein is CASKQGAGINEQFF. The CDR3 bases are TGTGCCAGCAAGCAGGGGGCGGGCATAAATGAGCAGTTCTTC.

This rearrangement joins TRBV9 to TRBJ1-1; possible D gene TRBD1, 6 bases. The ends were cut back, 3 bases at V and 10 bases at J, with 25 bases in the middle. The CDR3 covers 16 residues. CDR1 is SGDLS, CDR2 YYNGEE, per germline. The CDR3 DNA sequence: TGTGCCAGCAGCGCCGGGCGGACAGCGAACTTTCGAGGAGCTTTCTTT. Translation: CASSAGRTANFRGAFF.

This clone turned up a few times. The chain joins TRBV21-1 to TRBJ2-4; the table's TRBD2 call for D was not verified on the DNA. TRBV21-1 is a listed pseudogene. CDR3 length: 15 residues. The chain's CDR3 is CASSKEEGPKNIQYF. As DNA, the CDR3 is TGTGCCAGCAGCAAAGAGGAGGGGCCCAAAAACATTCAGTACTTC.

CDR3 region: CASSFHQGLVYGYTF. CDR3 DNA sequence: TGTGCCAGCAGTTTTCACCAGGGGCTTGTCTATGGCTACACCTTC. This rearrangement joins TRBV27 to TRBJ1-2; D may be TRBD1 (6 bases). V was trimmed by 3 bases and J by 4 bases, leaving 15 bases between them. In germline, CDR1 is MNHEY, CDR2 SMNVEV (reference sequence). CDR3 length: 15 residues.

The gene calls are TRBV5-1 and TRBJ1-6; D is perhaps TRBD1 (5 bases). The length of the CDR3 is 14 residues. Trimming left V 4 bases short and J 6 bases short, with 11 bases between. The V gene's germline CDR1 is SGHRS and CDR2 YFSETQ. CDR3 nucleotides: TGCGCCAGCAGCCCGCGGCAGGGTAATTCACCCCTCCACTTT. It is translated as CASSPRQGNSPLHF. The full variable domain, with the rest looked up from reference TRBV5-1 and TRBJ1-6, is KAGVTQTPRYLIKTRGQQVTLSCSPISGHRSVSWYQQTPGQGLQFLFEYFSETQRNKGNFPGRFSGRQFSNSRSEMNVSTLELGDSALYLCASSPRQGNSPLHFGNGTRLTVT.

The chain is built from TRBV6-6 and TRBJ1-5, with 7 bases fitting TRBD1. The V gene end was trimmed by 7 bases and the J gene end by 7 bases; junction bases not matched to a gene: 7. In germline, CDR1 is MNHNY, CDR2 SVGAGI (reference sequence). The CDR3 is 13 residues long. CDR3: CASKGGAGQPQHF. In DNA form, the CDR3 reads TGTGCCAGCAAAGGGGGCGCCGGGCAGCCCCAGCATTTT.

The rearrangement joins TRBV6-6 to TRBJ1-5, with 7 nucleotides matching TRBD1. V trimming: 2 bases; J trimming: 5 bases; junction bases outside the gene matches: 6. The CDR3 is made up of 15 amino acids. Germline lookup yields CDR1 MNHNY and CDR2 SVGAGI (reference sequence). This CDR3 is CASSYNRGKDQPQHF. The CDR3 nucleotides read TGTGCCAGCAGTTACAACAGGGGAAAAGATCAGCCCCAGCATTTT.